This TCR beta chain was documented in a study of cytomegalovirus exposure and HLA in healthy donors. As to this clone: Its matching antigen is unknown.

13 Jbeta primers and 60 Vbeta primers were used for the PCR. Sequencing was performed with immunoSEQ multiplex PCR; in TCRdb, only in-frame clones are kept and a portion is missing. The repertoire holds about 90,000 clones, with around 80% as singletons. Whole-study results and caveats: The majority of TCR sequences were rare, yet some public TCRs appeared in many donors. One variant, a missense change in DCLRE1C, was linked in a later analysis to TCR beta V- and J-gene trimming. Versus the roughly 670-donor mean, an Asian-associated ancestry cluster reportedly showed fewer N-insertions in a later analysis.

The CDR3 runs to 13 residues. The germline CDR1 and CDR2 sequences are MNHNY and SVGAGI (reference sequence). V shed 6 bases, J shed 3 bases, and the junction held 4 bases outside the gene matches. Each donor was nominally healthy when sampled (though unrecorded immune exposures were likely). The TCR sequence derives from a young man in good health and CMV-seronegative. The chain recombines TRBV6-6 with TRBJ1-1; 7 bases are shared with TRBD1. The sample comprised PBMCs. CDR3 sequence (DNA): TGTGCCAGCAGATCCACAGGGGACACTGAAGCTTTCTTT. As protein: CASRSTGDTEAFF.